One and the same sample provided the 9 T cell receptor beta chains below, sequenced in a study of identical twins. TCRdb used MiXCR to reprocess the 5' RACE reads, holding one entry per CDR3 protein. The table includes fewer than 900,000 distinct CDR3 sequences, roughly 20% detected once. This same sample was also taken into another study, of T cells expressing NK-cell markers.

Sequenced material: PBMCs. These receptors were obtained from a woman in her late teens or twenties in good health.

In this sample, this clonotype turned up a few times. The chain has TRBV14 and TRBJ2-3, with TRBD1 as a possible D gene (5 bases). Germline values: CDR1 SGHDN, CDR2 FVKESK. Between the trimmed V and J ends, which lost 4 bases and 2 bases, there was a span of 10 bases. The length of the CDR3 is 14 residues. The DNA of the CDR3 is TGTGCCAGCAGCCTCAGGGCTTTCACAGATACGCAGTATTTT. Its protein product is CASSLRAFTDTQYF.

This clonotype was seen more than once but under ten times. The chain links TRBV21-1 to TRBJ2-5; the table's D call TRBD1 went unverified against the DNA. TRBV21-1 is a known pseudogene. The CDR3 covers 14 residues. The DNA of the CDR3 is TGTGCCAGCAGCAAAGTCCCCTCTCGAGAGACCCAGTACTTC. Protein: CASSKVPSRETQYF.

This chain links TRBV18 with TRBJ2-1; no clear D gene. CDR1 and CDR2 (germline): KGHSH, LQKENI. The V end was cut by 0 bases, the J end by 6 bases, with 9 bases between. This CDR3 has 14 amino acids. CDR3 sequence (DNA): TGTGCCAGCTCACCACCCGGATGGGGCAATGAGCAGTTCTTC. Residues: CASSPPGWGNEQFF.

This clonotype has only one observation. This chain uses TRBV27 with TRBJ1-6, with D perhaps matching TRBD1 (5 bases). The germline V gene has CDR1 MNHEY and CDR2 SMNVEV (reference sequence). CDR3 length: 15 amino acids. V shed 0 bases and J shed 7 bases, with 10 bases lying between them. The CDR3 spells CASSLSGVGNSPLHF. CDR3 nucleotide sequence: TGTGCCAGCAGTTTATCGGGGGTTGGGAATTCACCCCTCCACTTT.

This clonotype appeared a few times. The rearrangement links TRBV6-1 to TRBJ1-4, with a possible D match to TRBD1 (6 bases). With 7 bases removed from V and 8 bases from J, the gap between germline ends came to 23 bases. The CDR3 has 16 amino acids. Germline-derived CDR1 and CDR2 are MNHNS and SASEGT. CDR3 region: CASTSLLGGLGEKLFF. CDR3 nucleotides: TGTGCCAGCACCTCCCTGCTGGGGGGGCTGGGGGAAAAACTGTTTTTT.

This rearrangement joins TRBV12-3 or TRBV12-4 to TRBJ2-2; D is undetermined. V lost 3 bases, J lost 5 bases, and 10 bases lay in between. CDR3 length: 14 residues. In DNA form, the CDR3 reads TGTGCCAGCAGTTTGGCAAGCACTACCGGGGAGCTGTTTTTT. It codes for CASSLASTTGELFF.

This clonotype was counted between two and nine times. The chain uses TRBV20-1 and TRBJ2-3; D call uncertain. With 1 base removed from V and 6 bases from J, the gap between germline ends came to 8 bases. Germline V lookup: CDR1 DFQATT, CDR2 SNEGSKA (reference sequence). CDR3 size: 12 residues. The DNA of the CDR3 is TGCAGTGCTAGAGGTGAACGTGATACGCAGTATTTT. Residues: CSARGERDTQYF.

The chain recombines TRBV5-1 with TRBJ2-5, with D unclear. This CDR3 comprises 14 residues. V was clipped by 4 bases and J by 5 bases, with 15 bases between them. Germline loops: CDR1 SGHRS, CDR2 YFSETQ. CDR3 protein: CASSVAVPSETQYF. The DNA for the CDR3 is TGCGCCAGCAGCGTAGCAGTACCTAGTGAGACCCAGTACTTC.

The chain is built from TRBV30 and TRBJ2-7; unclear D gene. Germline lookup yields CDR1 GTSNPN and CDR2 SVGIG (reference sequence). The V end was cut by 5 bases, the J end by 2 bases, with 13 bases between. This CDR3 has 13 amino acids. The CDR3 is CAWARDGTYEQYF. DNA of the CDR3: TGTGCCTGGGCCAGAGACGGAACCTACGAGCAGTACTTC.